The 24 T cell receptor beta chains below come from one sample, sequenced in a study of T-cell reconstitution after alpha-beta-depleted transplantation in children. As it was prepared, the TCRbeta library received unique molecular identifiers. TCRdb fed the PCR reads into MiXCR, producing one record per CDR3 protein. Among under 150,000 distinct CDR3 sequences, roughly 10% were seen once, and the ten largest hold around 24%. This material consisted of PBMCs, mostly from graft donor cells, taken 180 days after TCRalphabeta/CD19-depleted stem cell transplant. These receptors came from a girl under three years old who had a stem cell transplant for combined immunodeficiency, so the T cells may come from the graft donor.

This sequence joins TRBV12-3 or TRBV12-4 and TRBJ1-2; 8 nucleotides align to TRBD1. The CDR3 loop spans 13 amino acids. V shed 3 bases, J shed 8 bases, and the junction held 5 bases outside the gene matches. This CDR3 is CASSFLTGEGYTF. The CDR3 DNA reads as TGTGCCAGCAGTTTTTTGACAGGGGAAGGCTACACCTTC.

The J gene is TRBJ2-1, the V gene TRBV29-1; 8 bases match TRBD1. V shed 6 bases and J 6 bases; nucleotides not matched to a gene: 4. Germline assignment: CDR1 SQVTM and CDR2 ANQGSEA. This CDR3 spans 12 amino acids. CDR3 in amino acids: CSVDRVGNEQFF. The CDR3 coding sequence is TGCAGCGTGGACAGGGTCGGCAATGAGCAGTTCTTC.

This clonotype was seen more than once but under ten times. The V gene is TRBV20-1, the J gene TRBJ2-5, with D perhaps TRBD2 (6 bases). V was clipped by 1 base and J by 4 bases, with 10 bases between them. CDR1 and CDR2 (germline): DFQATT, SNEGSKA (reference sequence). The CDR3 is 13 residues long. The CDR3 spells CSARGGVSETQYF. The CDR3 DNA reads as TGCAGTGCTAGAGGGGGGGTCTCAGAGACCCAGTACTTC.

V usage is TRBV6-1 and J usage is TRBJ1-6, with D perhaps matching TRBD1 (5 bases). Germline V gene data show CDR1 as MNHNS and CDR2 as SASEGT. Deletions cut 8 bases from V and 7 bases from J, with 15 bases between. The CDR3 extends over 14 amino acids. The CDR3 sequence: CASAYRFLNSPLHF. In DNA, the CDR3 is TGTGCCAGCGCATACAGGTTTTTAAATTCACCCCTCCACTTT.

This clonotype was counted many times. The rearrangement links TRBV20-1 to TRBJ1-1; 10 positions match TRBD1. Trimming cost V 0 bases and J 3 bases; bases outside gene matches: 7. The CDR3 length is 16 residues. Per germline, CDR1 DFQATT and CDR2 SNEGSKA (reference sequence). The DNA for the CDR3 is TGCAGTGCTAGAGATGGCACCGGGACAGGGGACACTGAAGCTTTCTTT. Residues: CSARDGTGTGDTEAFF.

This clonotype was observed a few times. The rearrangement joins TRBV29-1 to TRBJ2-1; 9 bases align to TRBD2. Germline CDR1 and CDR2: SQVTM and ANQGSEA. The CDR3 runs to 14 residues. Unmatched junction bases numbered 9, after V lost 4 bases and J lost 8 bases. The CDR3 here is CSVGDSGSSYEQFF. DNA of the CDR3: TGCAGCGTTGGCGATAGCGGGAGTTCATATGAGCAGTTCTTC.

V and J are TRBV20-1 and TRBJ2-7; 11 nucleotides match TRBD2. This CDR3 comprises 15 residues. CDR1 DFQATT and CDR2 SNEGSKA come from the germline V gene (reference sequence). J was trimmed by 6 bases and V by 6 bases; bases with no gene match: 13. The CDR3 here is CSAIAPGLAVCEQYF. The CDR3 DNA reads as TGCAGTGCCATAGCACCGGGACTAGCGGTTTGCGAGCAGTACTTC.

Only a few counts were recorded for this clonotype. The chain joins TRBV7-9 to TRBJ2-1, with TRBD1 matching 7 bases. With V trimmed by 4 bases and J by 10 bases, 4 bases remained unmatched. Germline loops: CDR1 SEHNR, CDR2 FQNEAQ (reference sequence). CDR3 length equals 12 residues. The CDR3 reads CASSSNRGEQFF. The CDR3 nucleotides read TGTGCCAGCAGCTCAAACAGGGGCGAGCAGTTCTTC.

In DNA, the CDR3 is TGTGCCAGCAGCTTAGACCCCAGGGAAAGCCAAGAGACCCAGTACTTC. Translated, it gives CASSLDPRESQETQYF. J is TRBJ2-5 and V is TRBV11-3; a weak D match, TRBD1 (5 bases). Deletions cut 0 bases from V and 1 base from J, with 12 bases between. The germline gives CDR1 SGHNT, CDR2 YENEEA. CDR3 length equals 16 residues.

The table lists this clonotype with many counts. The chain couples TRBV5-1 to TRBJ2-7; perhaps TRBD2 as D (6 bases). Germline CDR1 SGHRS, CDR2 YFSETQ. V was shortened by 0 bases and J by 4 bases, with 14 bases between the two germline ends. The CDR3 extends over 15 amino acids. The CDR3, as DNA: TGCGCCAGCAGCTTGGAGGCCGGGAGCGGATACGAGCAGTACTTC. Residues: CASSLEAGSGYEQYF. The entire variable domain, with the rest obtained from reference TRBV5-1 and TRBJ2-7, is as follows: KAGVTQTPRYLIKTRGQQVTLSCSPISGHRSVSWYQQTPGQGLQFLFEYFSETQRNKGNFPGRFSGRQFSNSRSEMNVSTLELGDSALYLCASSLEAGSGYEQYFGPGTRLTVT.

The chain has TRBV5-6 and TRBJ2-7, with D tentatively TRBD1 (6 bases). The V gene's germline CDR1 is SGHDT and CDR2 YYEEEE. The length of the CDR3 is 16 residues. With 0 bases removed from V and 5 bases from J, the gap between germline ends came to 18 bases. CDR3 DNA sequence: TGTGCCAGCAGCTTGGGGGTTACAGGGACCCACGACGAGCAGTACTTC. Protein product: CASSLGVTGTHDEQYF.

The CDR3 DNA reads TGCAGCGTTGACCGGGGAGAGGGCCAGTACTTC. This codes for CSVDRGEGQYF. The chain joins TRBV29-1 to TRBJ2-5; D perhaps matches TRBD2 (5 bases). CDR1 and CDR2 (germline): SQVTM, ANQGSEA. V dropped 3 bases and J dropped 10 bases, with 12 bases sitting between them. The CDR3 length is 11 residues.

The table lists this clonotype with a count of one. The chain uses TRBV6-2 or TRBV6-3 and TRBJ2-3; D ambiguous. Between the trimmed V and J ends, which lost 10 bases and 0 bases, there was a span of 20 bases. Germline V CDR1 and CDR2: MNHEY, SVGEGT. The CDR3 is 16 amino acids. CDR3 coding DNA: TGTGCCACCAACCCCTACGGATTCACGAGCACAGATACGCAGTATTTT. It specifies CATNPYGFTSTDTQYF.

This clonotype has more than one count but fewer than ten. The chain couples TRBV7-9 to TRBJ2-5, with 9 bases lining up with TRBD2. Germline trimming cut 4 bases from V and 1 base from J; bases unmatched to any gene: 4. The germline V gene has CDR1 SEHNR and CDR2 FQNEAQ (reference sequence). The CDR3 covers 15 residues. This CDR3 is CASSSRLAVQETQYF. In DNA, the CDR3 is TGTGCCAGCAGCTCCCGACTAGCGGTCCAAGAGACCCAGTACTTC.

The chain recombines TRBV12-3 or TRBV12-4 with TRBJ2-2; D is undetermined. The ends were cut back, 7 bases at V and 2 bases at J, with 17 bases in the middle. CDR3 length: 16 amino acids. The CDR3 is CASTPSSVGNTGELFF. The DNA of the CDR3 is TGTGCCAGCACCCCTTCGAGCGTCGGAAACACCGGGGAGCTGTTTTTT.

The chain uses TRBV6-2 or TRBV6-3 and TRBJ1-2; D gene uncertain. Germline CDR1 and CDR2: MNHEY and SVGEGT. The ends were cut back, 0 bases at V and 7 bases at J, with 6 bases in the middle. The CDR3 has 12 residues. The CDR3 DNA follows: TGTGCCAGCAGTTACTCGTCGGTTGGCTACACCTTC. It yields the protein CASSYSSVGYTF.

This chain uses TRBV7-2 with TRBJ1-2, with a tentative D call TRBD1 (5 bases). The CDR3 is made up of 14 amino acids. Trimming took 3 bases from V and 2 from J, leaving 10 bases between them. CDR1 is SGHTA, CDR2 FQGNSA, per germline. The CDR3 coding sequence is TGTGCCAGCAGCTTCAACGGGGGGAACTATGGCTACACCTTC. Translation: CASSFNGGNYGYTF.

The rearrangement uses TRBV15 and TRBJ2-2; D might be TRBD2 (6 bases). Germline V gene lookup returns CDR1 LNHNV and CDR2 YYDKDF (reference sequence). The CDR3 extends over 17 amino acids. With 0 bases removed from V and 3 bases from J, the gap between germline ends came to 14 bases. DNA for the CDR3: TGTGCCACCAGCAGAGATCTGGGCAGGGAGGACACCGGGGAGCTGTTTTTT. Its translation: CATSRDLGREDTGELFF.

This clonotype was detected a few times. V usage is TRBV27 and J usage is TRBJ2-1; 9 nucleotides line up with TRBD2. Germline V gene lookup returns CDR1 MNHEY and CDR2 SMNVEV (reference sequence). The V and J ends lost 6 bases and 3 bases, in that order; junction bases with no gene match: 6. There are 15 residues in the CDR3. Here the CDR3 DNA reads TGTGCCAGCAGCTTTAGCGGGAGCTACTACAATGAGCAGTTCTTC. It codes for CASSFSGSYYNEQFF.

This clonotype appeared a few times. The chain employs TRBV9 and TRBJ2-7; D tentatively reads TRBD1 or TRBD2 (6 bases each). The CDR3 covers 11 residues. V gave up 9 bases and J gave up 5 bases, with 12 bases separating them. CDR1 is SGDLS and CDR2 is YYNGEE in the germline V gene. CDR3 protein: CAILGGNEQYF. CDR3 DNA sequence: TGTGCCATCCTGGGGGGCAACGAGCAGTACTTC.

V is TRBV27 and J is TRBJ2-3; D is undetermined. The germline gives CDR1 MNHEY, CDR2 SMNVEV (reference sequence). Trimming pared 5 bases from V and 2 bases from J, leaving 11 bases between. The length of the CDR3 is 14 residues. This CDR3 reads CASSPRIYTDTQYF. CDR3 sequence (DNA): TGTGCCAGCAGTCCCCGGATTTACACAGATACGCAGTATTTT.

This clonotype was detected only a few times. The chain uses TRBV7-2 and TRBJ2-3; 8 positions match TRBD1. The CDR3 sequence is 15 residues long. With V trimmed by 3 bases and J by 0 bases, 2 bases remained unmatched. CDR1 is SGHTA and CDR2 is FQGNSA in the germline V gene. The CDR3 sequence is CASSFRDRSTDTQYF. CDR3 DNA: TGTGCCAGCAGCTTCCGGGACAGGAGCACAGATACGCAGTATTTT.

Only a few counts were recorded for this clonotype. A read error may produce the germline difference seen at one junction end. The chain carries TRBV5-1 and TRBJ1-1; D is uncertain. This CDR3 is built from 14 residues. Germline CDR1 SGHRS, CDR2 YFSETQ. In DNA form, the CDR3 reads TGCGCCAGCAGGTTGGAGAGGTTGAACACTGAAGCTTTCTTT. This sequence encodes CASRLERLNTEAFF.

This clonotype was observed a handful of times. This chain uses TRBV29-1 with TRBJ2-5; D is possibly TRBD2 (6 bases). From germline, CDR1 is SQVTM and CDR2 ANQGSEA. The length of the CDR3 is 14 residues. Trimming took 8 bases from V and 5 from J, leaving 21 bases between them. The CDR3 bases are TGCAGCTCTTTAAGGACGGGAGTGGGGGAGACCCAGTACTTC. It codes for CSSLRTGVGETQYF.